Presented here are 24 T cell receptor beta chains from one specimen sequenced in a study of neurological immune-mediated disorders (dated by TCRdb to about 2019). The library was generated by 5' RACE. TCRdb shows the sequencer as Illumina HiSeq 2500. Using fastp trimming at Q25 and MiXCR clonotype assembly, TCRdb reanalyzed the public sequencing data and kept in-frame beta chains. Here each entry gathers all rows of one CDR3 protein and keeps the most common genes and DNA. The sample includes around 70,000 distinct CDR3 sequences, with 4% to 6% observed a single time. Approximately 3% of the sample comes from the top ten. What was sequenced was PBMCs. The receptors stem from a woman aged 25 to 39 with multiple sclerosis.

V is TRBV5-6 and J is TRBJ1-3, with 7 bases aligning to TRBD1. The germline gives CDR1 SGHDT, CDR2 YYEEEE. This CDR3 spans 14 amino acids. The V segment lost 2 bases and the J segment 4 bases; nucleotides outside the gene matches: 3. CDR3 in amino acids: CASSFRDRGNTIYF. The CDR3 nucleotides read TGTGCCAGCAGCTTCCGGGACAGAGGAAACACCATATATTTT.

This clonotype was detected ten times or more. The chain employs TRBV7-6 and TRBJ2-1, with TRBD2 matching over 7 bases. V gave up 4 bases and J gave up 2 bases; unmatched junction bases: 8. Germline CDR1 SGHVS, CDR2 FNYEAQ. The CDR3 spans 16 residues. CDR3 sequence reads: CASSSLPGLPYNEQFF. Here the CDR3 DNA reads TGTGCCAGCAGCTCGCTGCCGGGACTACCCTACAATGAGCAGTTCTTC.

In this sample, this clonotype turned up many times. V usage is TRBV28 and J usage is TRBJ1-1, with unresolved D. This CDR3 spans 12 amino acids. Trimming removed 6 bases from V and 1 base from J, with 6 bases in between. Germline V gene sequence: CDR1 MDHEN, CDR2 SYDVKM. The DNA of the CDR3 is TGTGCCAGCAGGGAGACGAACACTGAAGCTTTCTTT. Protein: CASRETNTEAFF. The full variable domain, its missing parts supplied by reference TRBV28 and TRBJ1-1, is DVKVTQSSRYLVKRTGEKVFLECVQDMDHENMFWYRQDPGLGLRLIYFSYDVKMKEKGDIPEGYSVSREKKERFSLILESASTNQTSMYLCASRETNTEAFFGQGTRLTVV.

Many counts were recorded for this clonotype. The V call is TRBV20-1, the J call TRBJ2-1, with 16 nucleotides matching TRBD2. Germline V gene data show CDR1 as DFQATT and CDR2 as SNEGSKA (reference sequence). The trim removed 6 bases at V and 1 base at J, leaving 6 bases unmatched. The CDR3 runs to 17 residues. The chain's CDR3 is CSADGTSGGASYNEQFF. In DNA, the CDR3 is TGCAGTGCGGATGGGACTAGCGGGGGGGCTTCCTACAATGAGCAGTTCTTC.

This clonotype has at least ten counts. The chain's CDR3 is CASSFDRVNEQYF. Here the CDR3 DNA reads TGTGCCAGCAGTTTTGACAGGGTAAACGAGCAGTACTTC. The chain combines TRBV12-3 or TRBV12-4 with TRBJ2-7; 7 bases are shared with TRBD1. This CDR3 has 13 amino acids. The trim removed 3 bases at V and 5 bases at J, leaving 4 bases unmatched.

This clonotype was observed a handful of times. This CDR3 reads CASSVEGGGTEAFF. CDR3 DNA sequence: TGTGCCAGCAGCGTAGAGGGGGGGGGCACTGAAGCTTTCTTT. The genes are TRBV9 and TRBJ1-1, with D maybe TRBD1 (6 bases). The CDR3 is 14 amino acids. Trimming removed 0 bases from V and 4 bases from J, with 10 bases in between. Germline loops: CDR1 SGDLS, CDR2 YYNGEE.

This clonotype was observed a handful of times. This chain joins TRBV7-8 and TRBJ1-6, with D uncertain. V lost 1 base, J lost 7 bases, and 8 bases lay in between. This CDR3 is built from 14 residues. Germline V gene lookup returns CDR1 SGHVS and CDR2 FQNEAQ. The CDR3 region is CASSLEAGNSPLHF. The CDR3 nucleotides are TGTGCCAGCAGCTTAGAGGCGGGCAATTCACCCCTCCACTTT.

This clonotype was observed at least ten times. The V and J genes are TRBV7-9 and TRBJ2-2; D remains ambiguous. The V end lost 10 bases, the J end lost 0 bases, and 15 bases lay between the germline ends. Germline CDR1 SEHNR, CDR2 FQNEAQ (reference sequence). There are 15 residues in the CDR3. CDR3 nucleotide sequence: TGTGCCACCACGGAGCACAGTCCGAACACCGGGGAGCTGTTTTTT. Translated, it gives CATTEHSPNTGELFF.

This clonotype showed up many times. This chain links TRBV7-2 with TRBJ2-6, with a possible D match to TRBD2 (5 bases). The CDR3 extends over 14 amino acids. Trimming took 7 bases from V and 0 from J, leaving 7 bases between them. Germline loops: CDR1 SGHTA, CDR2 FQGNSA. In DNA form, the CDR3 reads TGTGCCAGCAAGAGGGACTCTGGGGCCAACGTCCTGACTTTC. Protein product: CASKRDSGANVLTF.

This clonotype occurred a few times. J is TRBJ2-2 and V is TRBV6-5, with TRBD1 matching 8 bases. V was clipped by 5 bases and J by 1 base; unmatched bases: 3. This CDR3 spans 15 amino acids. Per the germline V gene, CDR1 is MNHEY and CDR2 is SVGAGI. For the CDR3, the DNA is TGTGCCAGCAGTACCGGGACAGGGAACACCGGGGAGCTGTTTTTT. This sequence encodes CASSTGTGNTGELFF.

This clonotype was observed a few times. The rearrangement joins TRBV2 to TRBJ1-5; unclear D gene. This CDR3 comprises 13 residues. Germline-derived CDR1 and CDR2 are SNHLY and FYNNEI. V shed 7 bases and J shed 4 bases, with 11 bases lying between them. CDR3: CASNIQRNQPQHF. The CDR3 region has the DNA TGTGCCAGCAATATACAGAGAAATCAGCCCCAGCATTTT.

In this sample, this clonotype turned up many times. This CDR3 reads CASSLRGTIQETQYF. CDR3 bases: TGTGCCAGCAGTTTACGCGGGACTATTCAAGAGACCCAGTACTTC. This chain joins TRBV28 and TRBJ2-5; 7 bases line up with TRBD2. CDR3 length: 15 amino acids. The germline V gene encodes CDR1 MDHEN and CDR2 SYDVKM. J was trimmed by 2 bases and V by 2 bases; bases with no gene match: 5.

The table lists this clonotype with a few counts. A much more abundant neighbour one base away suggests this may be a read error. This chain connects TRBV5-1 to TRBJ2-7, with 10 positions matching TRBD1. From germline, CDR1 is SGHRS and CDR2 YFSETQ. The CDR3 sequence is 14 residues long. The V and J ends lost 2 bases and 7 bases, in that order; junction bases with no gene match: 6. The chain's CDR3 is CASSFGTGDEEQYF. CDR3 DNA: TGCGCCAGCAGCTTCGGGACAGGGGACGAAGAGCAGTACTTC.

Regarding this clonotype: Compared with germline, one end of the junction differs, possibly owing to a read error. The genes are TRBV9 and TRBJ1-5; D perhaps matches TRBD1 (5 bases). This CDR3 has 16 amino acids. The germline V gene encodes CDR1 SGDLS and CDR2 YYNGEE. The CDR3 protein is CASSVERRGSNQPQNF. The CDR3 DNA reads TGTGCCAGCAGCGTAGAACGACGGGGCTCCAATCAGCCCCAGAATTTT.

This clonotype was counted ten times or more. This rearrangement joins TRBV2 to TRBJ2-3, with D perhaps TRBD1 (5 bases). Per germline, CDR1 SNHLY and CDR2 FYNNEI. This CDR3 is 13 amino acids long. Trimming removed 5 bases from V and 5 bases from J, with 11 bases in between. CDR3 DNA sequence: TGTGCCAGCAGTAAGGGGCCACAAGATACGCAGTATTTT. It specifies CASSKGPQDTQYF.

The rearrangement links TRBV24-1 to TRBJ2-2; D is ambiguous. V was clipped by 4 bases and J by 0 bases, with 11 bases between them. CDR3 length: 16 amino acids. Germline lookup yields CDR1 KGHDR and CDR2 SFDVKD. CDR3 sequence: CATSESDDANTGELFF. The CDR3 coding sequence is TGTGCCACCAGTGAATCGGACGACGCGAACACCGGGGAGCTGTTTTTT.

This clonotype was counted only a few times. DNA of the CDR3: TGTGCCAGCAGCCGGCAATTCCAAGAGACCCAGTACTTC. It is translated as CASSRQFQETQYF. The chain links TRBV14 to TRBJ2-5; D is ambiguous. The CDR3 loop spans 13 amino acids. V lost 4 bases, J lost 1 base, and 7 bases lay in between. Germline V gives CDR1 SGHDN, CDR2 FVKESK.

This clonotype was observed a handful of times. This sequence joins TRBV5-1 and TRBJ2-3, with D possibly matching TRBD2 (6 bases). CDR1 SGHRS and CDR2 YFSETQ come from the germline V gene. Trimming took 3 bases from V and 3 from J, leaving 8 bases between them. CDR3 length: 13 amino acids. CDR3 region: CASSWDWTDTQYF. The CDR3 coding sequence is TGCGCCAGCAGCTGGGACTGGACAGATACGCAGTATTTT.

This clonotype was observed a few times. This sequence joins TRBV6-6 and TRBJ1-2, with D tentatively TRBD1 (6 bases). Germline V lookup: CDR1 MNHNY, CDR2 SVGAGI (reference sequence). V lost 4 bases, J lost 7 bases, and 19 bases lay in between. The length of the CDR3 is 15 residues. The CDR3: CASSWPGKGDVGYTF. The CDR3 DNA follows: TGTGCCAGCAGTTGGCCGGGAAAGGGGGATGTTGGCTACACCTTC.

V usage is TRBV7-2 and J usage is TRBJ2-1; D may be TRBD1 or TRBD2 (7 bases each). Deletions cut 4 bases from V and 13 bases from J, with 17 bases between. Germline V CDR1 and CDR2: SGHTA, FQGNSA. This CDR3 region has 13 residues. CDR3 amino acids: CASSWTDRDYQFF. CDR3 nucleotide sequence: TGTGCCAGCAGCTGGACAGACAGGGACTACCAGTTCTTC.

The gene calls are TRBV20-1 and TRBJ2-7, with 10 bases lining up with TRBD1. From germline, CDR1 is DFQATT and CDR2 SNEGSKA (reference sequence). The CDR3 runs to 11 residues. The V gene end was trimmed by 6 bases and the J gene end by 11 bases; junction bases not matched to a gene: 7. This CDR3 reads CSATPGTGEYF. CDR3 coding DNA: TGCAGTGCAACGCCGGGGACAGGGGAGTACTTC.

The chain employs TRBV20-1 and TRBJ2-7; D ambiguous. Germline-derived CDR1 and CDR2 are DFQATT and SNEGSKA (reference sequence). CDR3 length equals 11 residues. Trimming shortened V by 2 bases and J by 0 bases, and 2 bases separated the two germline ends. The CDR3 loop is CSARTSYEQYF. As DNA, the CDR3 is TGCAGTGCTAGAACCTCCTACGAGCAGTACTTC.

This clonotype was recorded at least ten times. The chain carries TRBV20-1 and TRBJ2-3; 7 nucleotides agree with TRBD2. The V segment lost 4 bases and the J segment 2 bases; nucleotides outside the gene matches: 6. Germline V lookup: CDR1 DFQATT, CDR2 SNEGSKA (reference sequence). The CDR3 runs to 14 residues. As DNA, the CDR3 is TGCAGTGCTAATGCACGGGGGGTCACAGATACGCAGTATTTT. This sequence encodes CSANARGVTDTQYF.

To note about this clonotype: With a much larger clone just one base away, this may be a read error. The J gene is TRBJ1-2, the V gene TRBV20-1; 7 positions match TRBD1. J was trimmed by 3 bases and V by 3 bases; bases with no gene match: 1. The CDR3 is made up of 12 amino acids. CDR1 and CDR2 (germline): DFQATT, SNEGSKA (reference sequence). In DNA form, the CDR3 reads TGCAGTGCTAGCCAGGGGGACTATGGCTACACCTTC. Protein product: CSASQGDYGYTF.